The present T cell receptor (beta chain) was sequenced within a study of CD8 T cells in Susac syndrome. On the study more broadly: When their blood was taken, the Susac syndrome patients had either not yet had any therapy, were taking corticosteroids, or were taking intravenous immunoglobulin alone.

V dropped 0 bases and J dropped 2 bases, with 14 bases sitting between them. Germline V gene lookup returns CDR1 MNHEY and CDR2 SVGAGI. The CDR3 has 16 amino acids. The RNA input was roughly 0.45 to 1 ug, and it was reverse transcribed with random hexamers. MiXCR was run by TCRdb on the immunoSEQ multiplex PCR reads, yielding one entry per CDR3 protein. The data show under 95,000 distinct CDR3 sequences, approximately 95% seen once. The receptor was derived from a human donor with Susac syndrome. The V and J genes are TRBV6-5 and TRBJ2-7; D not certain. Material for sequencing was CD8+ T cells from PBMCs. In nucleotides, the CDR3 is TGTGCCAGCAGTTACTCTTCAGGAGCAGCTGCCTACGAGCAGTACTTC. Translated: CASSYSSGAAAYEQYF.